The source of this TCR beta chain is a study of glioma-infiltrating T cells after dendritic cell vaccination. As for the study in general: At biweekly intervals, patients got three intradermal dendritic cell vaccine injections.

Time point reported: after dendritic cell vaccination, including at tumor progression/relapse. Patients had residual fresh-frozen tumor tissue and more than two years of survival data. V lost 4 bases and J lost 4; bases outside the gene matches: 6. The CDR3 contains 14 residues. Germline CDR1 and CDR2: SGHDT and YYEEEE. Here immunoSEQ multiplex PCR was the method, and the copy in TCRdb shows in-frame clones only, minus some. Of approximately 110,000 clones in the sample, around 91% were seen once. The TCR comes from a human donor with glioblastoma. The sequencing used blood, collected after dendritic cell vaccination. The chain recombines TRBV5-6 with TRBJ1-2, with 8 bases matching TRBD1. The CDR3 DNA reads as TGTGCCAGCAGCCGGACAGGGATAGGCTATGGCTACACCTTC. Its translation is CASSRTGIGYGYTF.